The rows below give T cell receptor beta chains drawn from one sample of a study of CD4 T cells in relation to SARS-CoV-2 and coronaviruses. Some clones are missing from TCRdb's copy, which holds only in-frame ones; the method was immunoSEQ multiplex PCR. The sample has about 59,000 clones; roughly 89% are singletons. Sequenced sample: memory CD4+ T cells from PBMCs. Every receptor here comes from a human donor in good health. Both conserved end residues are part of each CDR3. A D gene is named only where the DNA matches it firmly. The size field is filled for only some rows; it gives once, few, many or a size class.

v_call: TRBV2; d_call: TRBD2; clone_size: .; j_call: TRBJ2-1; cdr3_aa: CASTLLAGLNEQFF; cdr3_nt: TGTGCCAGCACCTTACTAGCGGGACTCAATGAGCAGTTCTTC
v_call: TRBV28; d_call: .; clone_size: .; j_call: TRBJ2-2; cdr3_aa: CASSTGTPNTGELFF; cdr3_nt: TGTGCCAGCAGTACCGGGACACCGAACACCGGGGAGCTGTTTTTT
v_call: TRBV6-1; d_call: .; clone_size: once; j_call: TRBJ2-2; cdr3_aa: CASSESRRPTGELFF; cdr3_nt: TGTGCCAGCAGTGAATCCCGCAGGCCCACCGGGGAGCTGTTTTTT
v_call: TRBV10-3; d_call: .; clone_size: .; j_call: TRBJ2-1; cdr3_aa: CAISDLGSSNSYNEQFF; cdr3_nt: TGTGCCATCAGTGACTTGGGTTCTAGCAACTCCTACAATGAGCAGTTCTTC
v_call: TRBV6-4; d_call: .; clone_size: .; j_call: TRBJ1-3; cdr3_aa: CASSTRDGSFLSGNTIYF; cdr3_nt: TGTGCCAGCAGTACCCGGGACGGCTCTTTCCTCTCTGGAAACACCATATATTTT
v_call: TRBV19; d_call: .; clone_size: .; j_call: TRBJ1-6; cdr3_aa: CASSLGLNSPLHF; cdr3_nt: TGTGCCAGTAGTCTCGGGTTAAATTCACCCCTCCACTTT
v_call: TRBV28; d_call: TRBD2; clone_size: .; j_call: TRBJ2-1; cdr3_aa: CASRLAGGRSYNEQFF; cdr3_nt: TGTGCCAGCCGACTAGCGGGAGGTAGGTCCTACAATGAGCAGTTCTTC
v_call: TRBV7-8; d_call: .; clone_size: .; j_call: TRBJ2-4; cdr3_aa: CASSSFIAKNIQYF; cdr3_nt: TGTGCCAGCAGCTCATTTATAGCCAAAAACATTCAGTACTTC
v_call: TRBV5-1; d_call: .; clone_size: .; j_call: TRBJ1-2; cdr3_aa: CASSLGVLQLLDSGYTF; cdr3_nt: TGCGCCAGCAGCTTGGGGGTGTTGCAGCTCCTGGATAGTGGCTACACCTTC
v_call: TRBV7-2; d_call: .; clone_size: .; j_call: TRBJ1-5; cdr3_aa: CASSSLGQQPQHF; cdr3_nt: TGTGCCAGCAGCTCATTGGGACAACAGCCCCAGCATTTT
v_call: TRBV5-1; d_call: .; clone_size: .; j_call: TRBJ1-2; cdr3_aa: CASSLTSNYGYTF; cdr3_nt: TGCGCCAGCAGCTTGACATCCAACTATGGCTACACCTTC
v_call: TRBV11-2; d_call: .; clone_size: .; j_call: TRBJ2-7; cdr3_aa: CASSTGRVEQYF; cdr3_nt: TGTGCCAGCAGCACCGGTCGAGTCGAGCAGTACTTC
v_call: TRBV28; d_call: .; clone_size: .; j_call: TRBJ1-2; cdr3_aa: CASSFQRGIYGYTF; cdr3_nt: TGTGCCAGCAGTTTCCAAAGGGGAATCTATGGCTACACCTTC
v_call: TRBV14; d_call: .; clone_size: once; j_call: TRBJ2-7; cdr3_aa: CASSQVGLPREQYF; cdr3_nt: TGTGCCAGCAGCCAAGTAGGGTTGCCGAGAGAGCAGTACTTC
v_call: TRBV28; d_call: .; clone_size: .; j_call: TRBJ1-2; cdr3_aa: CASSLLRGNYGYTF; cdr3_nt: TGTGCCAGCAGTTTACTGCGGGGAAACTATGGCTACACCTTC
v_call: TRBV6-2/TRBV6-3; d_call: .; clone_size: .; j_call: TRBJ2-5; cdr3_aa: CASSRILNQETQYF; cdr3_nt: TGTGCCAGCAGTCGAATTCTAAACCAAGAGACCCAGTACTTC
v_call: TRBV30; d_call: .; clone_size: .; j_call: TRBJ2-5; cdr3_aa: CAWNGGWQGETQYF; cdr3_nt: TGTGCCTGGAATGGGGGGTGGCAGGGGGAGACCCAGTACTTC
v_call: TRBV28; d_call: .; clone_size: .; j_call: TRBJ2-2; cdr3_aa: CASRTQGGTGELFF; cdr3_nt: TGTGCCAGCAGGACACAGGGAGGAACCGGGGAGCTGTTTTTT
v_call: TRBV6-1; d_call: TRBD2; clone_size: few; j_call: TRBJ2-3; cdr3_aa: CASSDNRLAGGSTDTQYF; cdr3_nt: TGTGCCAGCAGTGATAATCGACTAGCGGGAGGCTCCACAGATACGCAGTATTTT
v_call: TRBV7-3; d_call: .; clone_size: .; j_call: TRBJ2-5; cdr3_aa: CASSFTGRDETQYF; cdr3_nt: TGTGCCAGCAGCTTTACAGGGCGGGATGAGACCCAGTACTTC
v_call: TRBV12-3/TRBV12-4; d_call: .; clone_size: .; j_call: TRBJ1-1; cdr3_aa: CASSLRGPEAFF; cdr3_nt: TGTGCCAGCAGTCTCCGGGGCCCTGAAGCTTTCTTT
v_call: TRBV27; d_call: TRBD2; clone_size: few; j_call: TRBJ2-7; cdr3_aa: CASPGGLAGGGPYEQYF; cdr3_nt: TGTGCCAGCCCAGGCGGACTAGCGGGAGGGGGGCCCTACGAGCAGTACTTC
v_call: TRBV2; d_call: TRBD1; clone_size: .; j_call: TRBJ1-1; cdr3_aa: CASSDRTGPTFF; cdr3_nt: TGTGCCAGCAGTGACAGGACAGGGCCCACTTTCTTT
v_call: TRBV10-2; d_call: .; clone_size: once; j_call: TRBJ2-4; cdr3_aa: CASSEMEAAKNIQYF; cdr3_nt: TGCGCCAGCAGTGAGATGGAGGCAGCCAAAAACATTCAGTACTTC